These 23 T cell receptor beta chains came from one sample sequenced in a study of cytomegalovirus exposure and HLA in healthy donors. The PCR contained 60 Vbeta and 13 Jbeta primers. Produced via immunoSEQ multiplex PCR; TCRdb's table is partial and in-frame only. This listing includes around 35,000 clones. Sequenced sample: PBMCs. Receptors were obtained from a woman aged 40 to 49 in good health and CMV-seropositive.

The chain carries TRBV6-4 and TRBJ1-1; D is uncertain. CDR1 is MRHNA, CDR2 SNTAGT, per germline. This CDR3 spans 12 amino acids. V was pared by 8 bases and J by 8 bases, with 15 bases between. The CDR3 is CASPLGGREAFF. The CDR3 DNA reads as TGTGCCAGCCCCCTGGGTGGGCGAGAAGCTTTCTTT.

This clone is identified as medium-sized from frequency. The chain carries TRBV27 and TRBJ2-7; TRBD1 agrees at 8 bases. Germline assignment: CDR1 MNHEY and CDR2 SMNVEV (reference sequence). The J segment lost 5 bases and the V segment lost 6 bases, leaving 6 bases of the junction unmatched. This CDR3 has 13 amino acids. The CDR3 coding sequence is TGTGCCAGCAGGACAGGGGCAACAAACGAGCAGTACTTC. It is translated as CASRTGATNEQYF.

V gene TRBV5-1 combines with J gene TRBJ2-1; 8 nucleotides line up with TRBD2. Germline trimming cut 0 bases from V and 7 bases from J; bases unmatched to any gene: 9. The CDR3 totals 16 residues. Germline V CDR1 and CDR2: SGHRS, YFSETQ. The CDR3 DNA sequence: TGCGCCAGCAGCTTGGAAGTAGCGGGGATAGGGAATGAGCAGTTCTTC. Translated: CASSLEVAGIGNEQFF.

The chain couples TRBV18 to TRBJ1-2; 9 bases fit TRBD1. The V segment lost 3 bases and the J segment 5 bases; nucleotides outside the gene matches: 13. The CDR3 has 17 amino acids. Germline V CDR1 and CDR2: KGHSH, LQKENI. CDR3 bases: TGTGCCAGCTCACCCTTCGGACCGGGACAGGGTGGATATGGCTACACCTTC. Translation: CASSPFGPGQGGYGYTF. Drawing the rest from reference TRBV18 and TRBJ1-2, the complete variable domain is NAGVMQNPRHLVRRRGQEARLRCSPMKGHSHVYWYRQLPEEGLKFMVYLQKENIIDESGMPKERFSAEFPKEGPSILRIQQVVRGDSAAYFCASSPFGPGQGGYGYTFGSGTRLTVV.

The genes are TRBV9 and TRBJ1-1; TRBD1 aligns across 12 bases. In germline, CDR1 is SGDLS, CDR2 YYNGEE. V was clipped by 2 bases and J by 2 bases; unmatched bases: 4. This CDR3 region has 16 residues. The CDR3 DNA follows: TGTGCCAGCAGCGTGGGACAGGGGGCGGGAAACACTGAAGCTTTCTTT. Translating gives CASSVGQGAGNTEAFF.

The rearrangement joins TRBV15 to TRBJ2-1; 9 bases align to TRBD2. The CDR3 totals 17 residues. Looked up from germline, CDR1 is LNHNV and CDR2 is YYDKDF (reference sequence). V trimming: 0 bases; J trimming: 1 base; junction bases outside the gene matches: 4. The CDR3 protein is CATSREGGGVSYNEQFF. The CDR3 coding sequence is TGTGCCACCAGCAGAGAGGGCGGGGGGGTTTCCTACAATGAGCAGTTCTTC.

The chain is built from TRBV18 and TRBJ2-5; 8 bases fit TRBD2. From germline, CDR1 is KGHSH and CDR2 LQKENI. This CDR3 comprises 15 residues. V lost 0 bases, J lost 4 bases, and 4 bases stayed unmatched. This CDR3 reads CASSPPNGRVETQYF. For the CDR3, the DNA is TGTGCCAGCTCACCACCGAACGGGAGGGTAGAGACCCAGTACTTC.

This chain joins TRBV25-1 and TRBJ1-1; 7 positions match TRBD1. Germline V CDR1 and CDR2: MGHDK, SYGVNS. This CDR3 comprises 13 residues. Unmatched junction bases numbered 4, after V lost 5 bases and J lost 4 bases. The chain's CDR3 is CASSKGAGTEAFF. In DNA form, the CDR3 reads TGTGCCAGCAGTAAGGGGGCTGGCACTGAAGCTTTCTTT.

The CDR3 DNA follows: TGTGCCAGCAGTTACTCGCCAGGGGCCAATGAGCAGTTCTTC. Its translation is CASSYSPGANEQFF. The V gene is TRBV6-5, the J gene TRBJ2-1; maybe TRBD1 (6 bases). Germline V gene lookup returns CDR1 MNHEY and CDR2 SVGAGI. The CDR3 is 14 amino acids. V dropped 0 bases and J dropped 6 bases, with 9 bases sitting between them.

This chain joins TRBV5-6 and TRBJ1-6; a weak D match, TRBD1 (6 bases). The CDR3 length is 15 residues. Trimming pared 0 bases from V and 10 bases from J, leaving 14 bases between. CDR1 and CDR2 from the germline V gene are SGHDT and YYEEEE. CDR3 protein: CASSLVPGEGSPLHF. DNA for the CDR3: TGTGCCAGCAGCTTGGTCCCAGGGGAAGGCTCACCCCTCCACTTT.

The chain uses TRBV5-4 and TRBJ2-7; D call uncertain. CDR3 size: 14 residues. V lost 4 bases to trimming and J lost 0 bases, with 11 bases between them. The germline V gene has CDR1 SGHNT and CDR2 YYREEE (reference sequence). The CDR3 bases are TGTGCCAGCAGCCGAGAGGTTAACTCCTACGAGCAGTACTTC. It encodes CASSREVNSYEQYF.

This rearrangement joins TRBV15 to TRBJ2-2; D is perhaps TRBD2 (6 bases). Germline V lookup: CDR1 LNHNV, CDR2 YYDKDF (reference sequence). This CDR3 region has 18 residues. V lost 0 bases, J lost 1 base, and 15 bases lay in between. CDR3 DNA sequence: TGTGCCACCAGCAGAGACCCCCAACGGAGGGGGAACACCGGGGAGCTGTTTTTT. It specifies CATSRDPQRRGNTGELFF.

The chain links TRBV19 to TRBJ1-5; no reliable D call. The germline gives CDR1 LNHDA, CDR2 SQIVND (reference sequence). Trimming took 5 bases from V and 0 from J, leaving 14 bases between them. CDR3 length: 16 amino acids. The DNA of the CDR3 is TGTGCCAGTAGTGGACTCCCACAAATTAGCAATCAGCCCCAGCATTTT. Protein product: CASSGLPQISNQPQHF.

This chain links TRBV6-1 with TRBJ1-2; 9 nucleotides line up with TRBD1. Germline values: CDR1 MNHNS, CDR2 SASEGT. The CDR3 contains 14 residues. The V segment lost 7 bases and the J segment 2 bases; nucleotides outside the gene matches: 5. CDR3 region: CASNPGQGNYGYTF. As DNA, the CDR3 is TGTGCCAGCAATCCGGGACAGGGCAACTATGGCTACACCTTC.

V and J are TRBV28 and TRBJ2-5; the D gene is possibly TRBD2 (6 bases). The ends were cut back, 7 bases at V and 7 bases at J, with 19 bases in the middle. Germline assignment: CDR1 MDHEN and CDR2 SYDVKM. The CDR3 contains 14 residues. The CDR3 sequence: CASINPGLPRTQYF. CDR3 sequence (DNA): TGTGCCAGCATTAATCCAGGACTACCGAGGACCCAGTACTTC.

As to this clone: One end of the junction does not line up with germline, which may come from a read error. The chain carries TRBV19 and TRBJ1-5; the match to TRBD1 covers 9 bases. Germline V lookup: CDR1 LNHDA, CDR2 SQIVND (reference sequence). This CDR3 is 15 amino acids long. The CDR3, as DNA: TGTGCCAGTAGTACGGGACAGGGAGGAAATCTGCCCCAGCATTTT. Its translation is CASSTGQGGNLPQHF.

The V call is TRBV6-6, the J call TRBJ2-1; maybe TRBD2 (5 bases). Germline V gives CDR1 MNHNY, CDR2 SVGAGI (reference sequence). CDR3 size: 16 residues. V shed 7 bases and J shed 3 bases, with 19 bases lying between them. CDR3 DNA: TGTGCCAGCATCTGGACCCCGGACTCCATCTACAATGAGCAGTTCTTC. As protein: CASIWTPDSIYNEQFF.

The V call is TRBV18, the J call TRBJ2-5, with TRBD1 as a possible D gene (6 bases). Germline lookup yields CDR1 KGHSH and CDR2 LQKENI. Trimming removed 3 bases from V and 5 bases from J, with 10 bases in between. This CDR3 is built from 13 residues. CDR3 loop: CASSPGGRETQYF. CDR3 nucleotide sequence: TGTGCCAGCTCACCTGGGGGCAGGGAGACCCAGTACTTC. Together with reference TRBV18 and TRBJ2-5, the CDR3 gives the full variable domain: NAGVMQNPRHLVRRRGQEARLRCSPMKGHSHVYWYRQLPEEGLKFMVYLQKENIIDESGMPKERFSAEFPKEGPSILRIQQVVRGDSAAYFCASSPGGRETQYFGPGTRLLVL.

The rearrangement joins TRBV7-6 to TRBJ2-2; D perhaps matches TRBD1 (6 bases). Germline CDR1 and CDR2: SGHVS and FNYEAQ. This CDR3 has 15 amino acids. Trimming shortened V by 2 bases and J by 8 bases, and 15 bases separated the two germline ends. CDR3 DNA sequence: TGTGCCAGCAGCTTATCGCCAGGGGTGCCTGGGGAGCTGTTTTTT. Protein: CASSLSPGVPGELFF.

The J gene is TRBJ2-7, the V gene TRBV7-9, with a tentative D call TRBD2 (5 bases). The V gene's germline CDR1 is SEHNR and CDR2 FQNEAQ (reference sequence). V lost 7 bases to trimming and J lost 3 bases, with 13 bases between them. The CDR3 length is 13 residues. CDR3 in DNA: TGTGCCAGCAATCCGGACTTGAACTACGAGCAGTACTTC. Its protein product is CASNPDLNYEQYF.

The chain employs TRBV10-2 and TRBJ1-2, with TRBD1 matching over 11 bases. Losses at the gene ends were 8 bases for V and 4 bases for J; bases not matched to a gene: 12. Germline V gene sequence: CDR1 WSHSY, CDR2 SAAADI. CDR3 length equals 16 residues. In nucleotides, the CDR3 is TGCGCCAGCGCGCCGGGACAGGGGGAAGTCGGCTATGGCTACACCTTC. Amino acid sequence: CASAPGQGEVGYGYTF.

The chain joins TRBV28 to TRBJ2-3; D is unresolved. Trimming stripped 6 bases from V and 6 bases from J, with 10 bases between. Germline loops: CDR1 MDHEN, CDR2 SYDVKM. There are 12 residues in the CDR3. The CDR3 nucleotides are TGTGCCAGCAGCCCCCCCGCGGATACGCAGTATTTT. Encoded protein: CASSPPADTQYF. The full variable domain, in which reference TRBV28 and TRBJ2-3 provide the parts outside the CDR3, is DVKVTQSSRYLVKRTGEKVFLECVQDMDHENMFWYRQDPGLGLRLIYFSYDVKMKEKGDIPEGYSVSREKKERFSLILESASTNQTSMYLCASSPPADTQYFGPGTRLTVL.

V gene TRBV18 combines with J gene TRBJ2-3; 7 bases are shared with TRBD2. Unmatched junction bases numbered 4, after V lost 0 bases and J lost 1 base. Germline-derived CDR1 and CDR2 are KGHSH and LQKENI. CDR3 length equals 16 residues. CDR3 bases: TGTGCCAGCTCACCACCTTCGGGGGGACGCACAGATACGCAGTATTTT. It translates to CASSPPSGGRTDTQYF.